This is a list of T cell receptor beta chains from one sample in a study of CD8 T cells in Susac syndrome. MiXCR, run by TCRdb on the immunoSEQ multiplex PCR reads, gives a single entry per CDR3 protein. The sample contains 300,000 or so distinct CDR3 sequences, roughly nine tenths of which appear only once. The source material was CD4+ T cells from PBMCs. These receptors were collected from a human donor with multiple sclerosis. Both conserved end residues are part of each CDR3. D genes are given only for firm matches. Not every row has a clone size; where given, it reads once, few, many or a size class.

j_call	d_call	v_call	clone_size	cdr3_aa	cdr3_nt
TRBJ1-2	.	TRBV5-8	.	CASSLVEGLDYGYTF	TGTGCCAGCAGCTTGGTAGAGGGCTTGGACTATGGCTACACCTTC
TRBJ1-2	TRBD1	TRBV29-1	.	CSVGLGQGARSYTF	TGCAGCGTTGGTCTGGGGCAGGGGGCTAGAAGCTACACCTTC
TRBJ2-7	TRBD2	TRBV30	.	CAWSLKGLAGSSYEQYF	TGTGCCTGGAGCCTAAAGGGGCTAGCGGGGAGCTCCTACGAGCAGTACTTC
TRBJ2-7	.	TRBV5-1	.	CASSLPGYEQYF	TGCGCCAGCAGCTTGCCAGGGTACGAGCAGTACTTC
TRBJ1-2	.	TRBV7-2	.	CASSQDWEGGYTF	TGTGCCAGCAGCCAAGACTGGGAGGGTGGCTACACCTTC
TRBJ1-2	.	TRBV24-1	.	CATTGPIRWAGKDGYTF	TGTGCCACCACCGGACCAATCAGGTGGGCAGGGAAAGACGGCTACACCTTC
TRBJ2-3	.	TRBV25-1	.	CASSLRGDNTDTQYF	TGTGCCAGCAGTCTCAGGGGAGATAACACAGATACGCAGTATTTT
TRBJ2-5	.	TRBV5-4	.	CASSLGLASETQYF	TGTGCCAGCAGCTTGGGCCTAGCTTCGGAGACCCAGTACTTC
TRBJ2-5	TRBD2	TRBV29-1	.	CSVSSGQETQYF	TGCAGCGTTTCTAGCGGGCAGGAGACCCAGTACTTC
TRBJ1-1	.	TRBV10-1	.	CASRENSEAFF	TGCGCCAGCAGGGAAAACAGTGAAGCTTTCTTT
TRBJ2-7	.	TRBV5-1	few	CASSWGTETYEQYF	TGCGCCAGCAGCTGGGGGACGGAGACCTACGAGCAGTACTTC
TRBJ2-1	TRBD1	TRBV27	.	CASTRRGIFSEQFF	TGTGCCAGCACCCGCAGGGGGATTTTTAGTGAGCAGTTCTTC
TRBJ2-4	TRBD1	TRBV20-1	.	CSAREGQGYLAKNIQYF	TGCAGTGCTAGAGAAGGACAGGGGTACCTAGCCAAAAACATTCAGTACTTC